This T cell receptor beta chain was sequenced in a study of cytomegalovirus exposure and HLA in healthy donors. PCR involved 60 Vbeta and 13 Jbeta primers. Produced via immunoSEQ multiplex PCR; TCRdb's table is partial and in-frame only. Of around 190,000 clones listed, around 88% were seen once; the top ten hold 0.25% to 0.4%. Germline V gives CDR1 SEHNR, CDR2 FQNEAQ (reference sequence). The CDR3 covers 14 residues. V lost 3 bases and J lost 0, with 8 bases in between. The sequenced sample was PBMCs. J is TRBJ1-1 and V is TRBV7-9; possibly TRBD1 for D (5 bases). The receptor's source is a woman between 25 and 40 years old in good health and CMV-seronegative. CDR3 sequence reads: CASSFGGVNTEAFF. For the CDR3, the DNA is TGTGCCAGCAGCTTTGGAGGGGTGAACACTGAAGCTTTCTTT. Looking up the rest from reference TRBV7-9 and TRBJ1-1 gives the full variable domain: DTGVSQNPRHKITKRGQNVTFRCDPISEHNRLYWYRQTLGQGPEFLTYFQNEAQLEKSRLLSDRFSAERPKGSFSTLEIQRTEQGDSAMYLCASSFGGVNTEAFFGQGTRLTVV.